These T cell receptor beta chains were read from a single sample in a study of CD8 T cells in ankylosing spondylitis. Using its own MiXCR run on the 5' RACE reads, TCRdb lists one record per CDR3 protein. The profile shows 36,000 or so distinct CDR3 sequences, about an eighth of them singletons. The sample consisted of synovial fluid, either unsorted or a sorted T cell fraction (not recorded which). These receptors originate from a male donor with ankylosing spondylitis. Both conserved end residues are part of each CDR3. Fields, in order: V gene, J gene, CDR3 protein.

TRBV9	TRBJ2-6	CASSPSGIPSGANVLTF
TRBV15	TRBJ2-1	CATRAISGRANNEQFF
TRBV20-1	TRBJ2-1	CSAYRGNEQFF
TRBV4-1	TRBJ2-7	CASSQESGLRRGEQYF
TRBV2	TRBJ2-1	CASSRGQGLDEQFF
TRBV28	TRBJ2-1	CASSFRGNTGGVGVNEQFF
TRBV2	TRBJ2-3	CTFSFRVGTGGGTDTQYF
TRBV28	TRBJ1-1	CASREGGVVNTEAFF
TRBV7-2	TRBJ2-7	CASSLRDLTNYEQYF
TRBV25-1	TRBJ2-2	CASRTGWAGELFF
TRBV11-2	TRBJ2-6	CASSLAGSPSGANVLTF
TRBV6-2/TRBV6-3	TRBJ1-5	CASSSLRPQGPQHF
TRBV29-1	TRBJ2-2	CSVERTDWQNTGELFF
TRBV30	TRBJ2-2	CAWRRSWEAGELFF
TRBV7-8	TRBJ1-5	CASSLTGASQPQHF
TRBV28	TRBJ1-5	CASRKTGGSNQPQHF
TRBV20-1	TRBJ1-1	CSVTSADRNTEAFF
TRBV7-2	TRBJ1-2	CASSQDRNYGYTF
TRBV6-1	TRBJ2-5	CASSLPDDAGGQETQYF
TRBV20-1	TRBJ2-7	CSASNAPSSYEQYF
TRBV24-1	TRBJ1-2	CATSDFSFYGYTF
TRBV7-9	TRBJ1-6	CASSLERVGNSPLHF
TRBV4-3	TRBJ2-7	CASSQDPSPEQYF
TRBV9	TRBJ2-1	CASSALDRTGQFF
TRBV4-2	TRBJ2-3	CASSQDWAGSFTDTQYF
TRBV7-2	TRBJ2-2	CASRDRNTGELFF
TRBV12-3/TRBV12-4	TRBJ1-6	CASSRSDSPGSPLHF
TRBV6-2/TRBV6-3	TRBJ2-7	CASSYLSTGIEQYF
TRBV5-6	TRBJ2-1	CASSFADRGKANEQFF